This T cell receptor beta chain appears in the sequencing data of a study of T cell responses to AZD1222 COVID-19 vaccine. Findings and limits, study-wide: White British people made up most donors, females outnumbered males, and clonal diversity was possibly underestimated.

As regards this clone: No antigen is known for it.

Only in-frame clones appear in the TCRdb table, and some are missing; sequencing was by immunoSEQ multiplex PCR. The sample holds 180,000 or so clones, 90% to 95% seen once. There are 15 residues in the CDR3. The V gene lost 4 bases and the J gene lost 2 bases, with 12 bases spanning the gap. Germline V gene lookup returns CDR1 MNHNS and CDR2 SASEGT. This rearrangement joins TRBV6-1 to TRBJ1-5; possibly TRBD1 for D (5 bases). Sequenced material: peripheral blood, taken on day 0 of AZD1222 vaccination. The TCR sequence derives from an adult in good health. The CDR3 loop is CASSGEGSGNQPQHF. The CDR3 DNA reads as TGTGCCAGCAGTGGAGAGGGGAGCGGCAATCAGCCCCAGCATTTT.